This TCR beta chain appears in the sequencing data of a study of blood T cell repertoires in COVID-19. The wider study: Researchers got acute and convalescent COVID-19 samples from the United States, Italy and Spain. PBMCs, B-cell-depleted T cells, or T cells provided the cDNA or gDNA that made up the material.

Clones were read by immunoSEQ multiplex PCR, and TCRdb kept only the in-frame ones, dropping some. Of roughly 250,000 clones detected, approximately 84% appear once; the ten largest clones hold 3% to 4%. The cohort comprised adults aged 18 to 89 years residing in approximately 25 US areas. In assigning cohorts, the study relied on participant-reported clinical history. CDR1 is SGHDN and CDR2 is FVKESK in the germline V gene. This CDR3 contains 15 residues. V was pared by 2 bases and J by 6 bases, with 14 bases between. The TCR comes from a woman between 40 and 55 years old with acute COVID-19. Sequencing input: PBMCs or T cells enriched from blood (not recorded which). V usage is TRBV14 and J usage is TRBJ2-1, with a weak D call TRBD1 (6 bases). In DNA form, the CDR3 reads TGTGCCAGCAGCCAACAGGGGCCCGCTTTCAATGAGCAGTTCTTC. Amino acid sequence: CASSQQGPAFNEQFF. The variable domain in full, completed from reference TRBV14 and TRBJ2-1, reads EAGVTQFPSHSVIEKGQTVTLRCDPISGHDNLYWYRRVMGKEIKFLLHFVKESKQDESGMPNNRFLAERTGGTYSTLKVQPAELEDSGVYFCASSQQGPAFNEQFFGPGTRLTVL.